Detailed here is one TCR beta chain. Using a J-beta primer mix together with a sample-barcoded 5' primer, a second PCR was run for roughly 6 to 12 cycles. All samples yielded 2.5 million or more CDR3-containing paired-end reads. Each CDR3 protein gets one entry after TCRdb re-called the 5' RACE reads with MiXCR. Altogether 950,000 to 1,200,000 distinct CDR3 sequences are present, approximately 38% being singletons, with the ten largest covering 13%. This sample is drawn from a study of blood T cells in healthy people across ages. With 7 bases removed from V and 1 base from J, the gap between germline ends came to 8 bases. CDR3 length: 13 amino acids. Germline CDR1 and CDR2: MNHNY and SVGAGI (reference sequence).

This sequence joins TRBV6-6 and TRBJ2-1, with D perhaps TRBD1 (5 bases). The source is a man aged 18 to 30 in good health. The sequenced material came from blood. The CDR3 DNA follows: TGTGCCAGCATCGACAGTTCCTACAATGAGCAGTTCTTC. This codes for CASIDSSYNEQFF.